This T cell receptor (beta chain) derives from a study of T-cell reconstitution after alpha-beta-depleted transplantation in children. This clonotype has just a few counts. It was with unique molecular identifiers that the TCRbeta library was prepared. TCRdb reprocessed the PCR reads via MiXCR and lists one record per CDR3 protein. The repertoire holds around 600,000 distinct CDR3 sequences, with about 10% as singletons. This sequence originates from a human donor who donated a stem cell graft to a child with acute myeloid leukemia. This sample comprised PBMCs from the stem cell graft donor, obtained from the stem cell graft.

This chain's CDR3 is CASSSSGTYAYNEQFF. Here the CDR3 DNA reads TGCGCCAGCAGCTCCTCCGGGACATACGCCTACAATGAGCAGTTCTTC. V is TRBV5-1 and J is TRBJ2-1, with D possibly TRBD1 on 6 matching bases. Trimming stripped 3 bases from V and 2 bases from J, with 15 bases between. Germline-derived CDR1 and CDR2 are SGHRS and YFSETQ. There are 16 residues in the CDR3.